This TCR beta chain was identified during a study of cytomegalovirus exposure and HLA in healthy donors. Study overall: It was reported in a later analysis that the 100 to 150 validation repertoires used the same platform as the approximately 670 first-cohort repertoires. Study outcomes and limitations: While the bulk of TCR sequences proved rare, some public TCRs turned up in many donors.

In the case of this clone: Its antigen is unknown.

CDR3 length: 17 amino acids. V trimming: 1 base; J trimming: 6 bases; junction bases outside the gene matches: 8. Germline values: CDR1 SGHAT, CDR2 FQNNGV. Sequenced by immunoSEQ multiplex PCR; TCRdb stores in-frame clones only, minus some. The table lists some 120,000 clones, 88% of them singletons, with 1.4% in the top ten. Sequenced sample: PBMCs. The source of this sequence is a man aged 30-40 years in good health and CMV-seronegative. This chain joins TRBV11-2 and TRBJ1-6; 8 bases line up with TRBD1. The CDR3 is CASSLGGQGGGNSPLHF. The CDR3 DNA reads as TGTGCCAGCAGCTTAGGAGGACAGGGCGGAGGTAATTCACCCCTCCACTTT.